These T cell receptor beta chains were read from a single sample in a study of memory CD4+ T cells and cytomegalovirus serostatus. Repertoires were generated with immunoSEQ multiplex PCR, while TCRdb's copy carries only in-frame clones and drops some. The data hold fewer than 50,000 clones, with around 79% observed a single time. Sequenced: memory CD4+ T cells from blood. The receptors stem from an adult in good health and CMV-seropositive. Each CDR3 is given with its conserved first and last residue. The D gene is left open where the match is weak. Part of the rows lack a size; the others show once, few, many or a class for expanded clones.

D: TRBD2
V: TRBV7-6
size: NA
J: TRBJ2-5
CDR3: CASSTGLAGSGETQYF
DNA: TGTGCCAGCAGCACCGGACTAGCGGGGTCCGGAGAGACCCAGTACTTC

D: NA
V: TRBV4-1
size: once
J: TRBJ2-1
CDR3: CASSSPRGKNNEQFF
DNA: TGCGCCAGCAGCTCCCCCAGGGGAAAAAACAATGAGCAGTTCTTC

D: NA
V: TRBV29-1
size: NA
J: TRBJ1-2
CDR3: CSVGVGGNGGYTF
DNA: TGCAGCGTTGGGGTGGGGGGGAATGGCGGCTACACCTTC

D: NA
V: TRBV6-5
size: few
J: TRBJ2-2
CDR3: CASSYGGYDTGELFF
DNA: TGTGCCAGCAGTTATGGGGGTTACGACACCGGGGAGCTGTTTTTT

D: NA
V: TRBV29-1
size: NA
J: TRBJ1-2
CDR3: CSVYTTVQARGYTF
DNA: TGCAGCGTGTACACGACGGTACAAGCAAGGGGCTACACCTTC

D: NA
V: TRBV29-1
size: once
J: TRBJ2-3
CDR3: CSVFGGADTQYF
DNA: TGCAGCGTTTTTGGGGGCGCAGATACGCAGTATTTT

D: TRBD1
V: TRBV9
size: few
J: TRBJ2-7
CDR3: CASSVDEGAYGEQYF
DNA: TGTGCCAGCAGCGTAGATGAGGGGGCCTATGGGGAGCAGTACTTC

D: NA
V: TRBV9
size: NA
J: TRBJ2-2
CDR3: CASSVESGRSTGELFF
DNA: TGTGCCAGCAGCGTAGAATCCGGGAGAAGCACCGGGGAGCTGTTTTTT

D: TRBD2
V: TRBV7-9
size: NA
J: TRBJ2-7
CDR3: CASLTSGTYEQYF
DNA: TGTGCCTCCTTGACTAGCGGCACCTACGAGCAGTACTTC

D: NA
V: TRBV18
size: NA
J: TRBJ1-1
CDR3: CASSQGGGRIEAFF
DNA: TGTGCCAGCTCCCAGGGCGGGGGGCGGATTGAAGCTTTCTTT

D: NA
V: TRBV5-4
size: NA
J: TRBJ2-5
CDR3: CASSLGRRGKQETQYF
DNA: TGTGCCAGCAGCTTGGGAAGACGTGGAAAGCAAGAGACCCAGTACTTC

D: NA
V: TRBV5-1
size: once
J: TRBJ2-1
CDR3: CASSLGKYNEQFF
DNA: TGCGCCAGCAGCTTGGGAAAGTACAATGAGCAGTTCTTC

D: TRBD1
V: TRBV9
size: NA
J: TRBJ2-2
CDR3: CASSTQGRPNTGELFF
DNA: TGTGCCAGCAGCACACAGGGGCGCCCGAACACCGGGGAGCTGTTTTTT

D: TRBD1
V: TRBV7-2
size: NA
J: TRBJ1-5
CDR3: CASSLRQGDQPQHF
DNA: TGTGCCAGCAGCCTGAGACAGGGCGATCAGCCCCAGCATTTT

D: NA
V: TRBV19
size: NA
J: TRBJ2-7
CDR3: CASSNPLRGSYEQYF
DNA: TGTGCCAGTAGTAACCCATTGCGGGGCTCCTACGAGCAGTACTTC

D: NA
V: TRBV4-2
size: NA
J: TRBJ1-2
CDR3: CASSQDQKSYGYTF
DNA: TGTGCCAGCAGCCAAGATCAGAAGAGCTATGGCTACACCTTC

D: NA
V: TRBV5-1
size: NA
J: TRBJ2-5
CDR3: CASSLAPAETQYF
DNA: TGCGCCAGCAGCTTGGCTCCGGCCGAGACCCAGTACTTC

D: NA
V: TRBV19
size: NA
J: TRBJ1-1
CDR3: CASSIGEGFTEAFF
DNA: TGTGCCAGTAGTATTGGGGAGGGCTTCACTGAAGCTTTCTTT

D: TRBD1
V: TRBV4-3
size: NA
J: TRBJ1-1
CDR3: CASSQAGGRAFF
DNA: TGCGCCAGCAGCCAAGCAGGGGGCCGGGCTTTCTTT

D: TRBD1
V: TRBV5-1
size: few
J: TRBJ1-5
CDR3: CASSPGTGSNQPQHF
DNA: TGCGCCAGCAGCCCAGGGACAGGGAGCAATCAGCCCCAGCATTTT

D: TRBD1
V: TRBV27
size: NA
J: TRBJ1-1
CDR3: CASSNRGLSTEAFF
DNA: TGTGCCAGCAGCAACAGGGGGTTGAGCACTGAAGCTTTCTTT

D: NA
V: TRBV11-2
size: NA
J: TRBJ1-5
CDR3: CASSALGGHNQPQHF
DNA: TGTGCCAGCAGCGCCCTGGGGGGGCACAATCAGCCCCAGCATTTT

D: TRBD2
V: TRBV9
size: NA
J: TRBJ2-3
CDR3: CASSPTSGIADTQYF
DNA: TGTGCCAGCAGCCCGACTAGCGGGATCGCAGATACGCAGTATTTT

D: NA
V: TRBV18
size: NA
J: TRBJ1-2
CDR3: CASSRSGENYGYTF
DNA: TGTGCCAGCTCCCGCTCGGGGGAGAACTATGGCTACACCTTC